The rows below give T cell receptor beta chains drawn from one sample of a study of identical twins' blood T cells. Each CDR3 protein is one row after TCRdb ran MiXCR on the 5' RACE reads. The sample holds roughly 340,000 distinct CDR3 sequences, over 25% seen once. The sequencing sample was made of PBMCs. These receptors were collected from a woman aged 18-50 years in good health. CDR3s include the opening cysteine and the closing phenylalanine or tryptophan. The order of the fields is D gene, clone size, J gene, V gene, CDR3 DNA, CDR3 protein. The D gene is left open where the match is weak. A clone size is listed for some rows: how often the clone was seen (once, few, many), or a class if it is expanded.

>NA|many|TRBJ1-1|TRBV20-1
TGCAGTGCCTCCTCGGCGGGGGCGGTCAGGAACACTGAAGCTTTCTTT
CSASSAGAVRNTEAFF
>NA|many|TRBJ1-1|TRBV29-1
TGCAGCGGGGGGGACGGGACCGCTGAAGCTTTCTTT
CSGGDGTAEAFF
>NA|NA|TRBJ1-6|TRBV19
TGTGCCAGTTCAGGGCCCTATAATTCACCCCTCCACTTT
CASSGPYNSPLHF
>NA|NA|TRBJ1-5|TRBV19
TGTGCCAGTAGTACCGGACAGCCCAATCAGCCCCAGCATTTT
CASSTGQPNQPQHF
>TRBD1|once|TRBJ2-1|TRBV6-2/TRBV6-3
TGTGCCAGCAGTCACAGGGGAATCTCCTACAATGAGCAGTTCTTC
CASSHRGISYNEQFF
>NA|NA|TRBJ2-1|TRBV2
TGTGCCAGCAAAACGGACTACAATGGGCAGTTCTTC
CASKTDYNGQFF
>TRBD2|few|TRBJ2-5|TRBV27
TGTGCCAGCAGTTTAAGCGGGGGGCCCCAAGAGACCCAGTACTTC
CASSLSGGPQETQYF
>NA|many|TRBJ1-1|TRBV24-1
TGTGCCACCAGTGACTCCGCGGACAGTAAAGCTTTCTTT
CATSDSADSKAFF
>NA|NA|TRBJ2-5|TRBV7-2
TGTGCCAGCAGCTTGTTTATACAAGAGACCCAGTACTTC
CASSLFIQETQYF
>NA|few|TRBJ1-5|TRBV5-1
TGCGCCAGCAGCTTCAAACCCACAGGGTGCAATCAGCCCCAGCATTTT
CASSFKPTGCNQPQHF
>NA|NA|TRBJ2-3|TRBV11-1
TGTGCCAGCAGCGATCGTAGTGAGGATACGCAGTATTTT
CASSDRSEDTQYF
>NA|many|TRBJ1-1|TRBV20-1
TGCAGTGCTAGATACGCCCTAATGAACACTGAAGCTTTCTTT
CSARYALMNTEAFF
>TRBD2|NA|TRBJ2-1|TRBV4-3
TGCGCCAGCAGCCAAACGAGCGGGAGTCGTAATGAGCAGTTCTTC
CASSQTSGSRNEQFF
>NA|few|TRBJ2-2|TRBV19
TGTGCCAGTAGAAAGGGGGCCGGGGAGCTGTTTTTT
CASRKGAGELFF
>NA|many|TRBJ2-2|TRBV24-1
TGTGCCACCAGTGATTTGACGGGCGGGGAGCTGTTTTTT
CATSDLTGGELFF
>NA|NA|TRBJ2-7|TRBV7-8
TGTGCCAGCAGCTTATTCCAGGGGCCCCCCTACGAGCAGTACTTC
CASSLFQGPPYEQYF
>TRBD2|NA|TRBJ2-5|TRBV6-5
TGTGCCAGCAGTTATGGGAGGACTAGAGGAGAGACCCAGTACTTC
CASSYGRTRGETQYF
>TRBD2|few|TRBJ2-1|TRBV5-6
TGTGCCAGCAGCGTTACTAGCGGGGGGGCCAATGAGCAGTTCTTC
CASSVTSGGANEQFF
>TRBD1|NA|TRBJ1-4|TRBV5-1
TGCGCCAGCAGCTTCACAGGGGGCTTCGGTGAAAAACTGTTTTTT
CASSFTGGFGEKLFF
>NA|NA|TRBJ1-1|TRBV29-1
TGCAGCGTTGAAAGGGGGACCGTCGCTAAAGCTTTCTTT
CSVERGTVAKAFF
>TRBD2|many|TRBJ2-1|TRBV11-2
TGTGCCAGCACCTTCCTTAGCGGGTACAATGAGCAGTTCTTC
CASTFLSGYNEQFF
>NA|few|TRBJ2-7|TRBV6-6
TGTGCCAGCAGTTACTCGGCCGACGAGCAGTACTTC
CASSYSADEQYF
>NA|NA|TRBJ2-7|TRBV20-1
TGCAGTGCTAGAGGCCGTGGATCATCGGCAAGATACGAGCAGTACTTC
CSARGRGSSARYEQYF
>TRBD2|NA|TRBJ2-7|TRBV14
TGTGCCAGCAGCCAAAAACGTAGCGGGTGGTTCCACGAGCAGTACTTC
CASSQKRSGWFHEQYF
>NA|NA|TRBJ1-5|TRBV18
TGTGCCAGCTCGGAGCTGGTGGGTCAGCCCCAGCATTTT
CASSELVGQPQHF
>TRBD2|NA|TRBJ2-1|TRBV6-1
TGTGCCAGCAGTGAAGGGAGCGGGGGGGTTAATGAGCAGTTCTTC
CASSEGSGGVNEQFF
>NA|NA|TRBJ1-1|TRBV18
TGTGCCAGCTCACTAAGGGGAGCGAACCGGAACACTGAAGCTTTCTTT
CASSLRGANRNTEAFF
>TRBD2|NA|TRBJ2-7|TRBV29-1
TGCAGCGTTGAGACTAGCGGAAAGAGGTCCTACGAGCAGTACTTC
CSVETSGKRSYEQYF
>NA|few|TRBJ1-6|TRBV5-1
TGCGCCAGCAGCTCGGGGGCCAGGGGTAATTCACCCCTCCACTTT
CASSSGARGNSPLHF
>NA|many|TRBJ2-1|TRBV11-2
TGTGCCAGCAGTAAAAGCGCGAATGAGCAGTTCTTC
CASSKSANEQFF
>NA|NA|TRBJ1-1|TRBV18
TGTGCCAGCTCCGACCGGGGAGGGGGAGGCACTGAAGCTTTCTTT
CASSDRGGGGTEAFF
>NA|NA|TRBJ1-1|TRBV20-1
TGCAGTGCCCACACGGGAATGGACACTGAAGCTTTCTTT
CSAHTGMDTEAFF
>TRBD1|few|TRBJ1-1|TRBV20-1
TGCAGTGCCCGCCATCTGGGACAGGTGAACACTGAAGCTTTCTTT
CSARHLGQVNTEAFF
>NA|few|TRBJ1-5|TRBV20-1
TGCAGTGCTAGTCGCGCGTTGGCGGTCCGCCGCAATCAGCCCCAGCATTTT
CSASRALAVRRNQPQHF
>NA|few|TRBJ1-1|TRBV10-3
TGTGCCATCACAGGGAGGCAAACTGAAGCTTTCTTT
CAITGRQTEAFF
>NA|few|TRBJ2-3|TRBV29-1
TGCAGCGTTTATTTAGGGGGAGGGGATACGCAGTATTTT
CSVYLGGGDTQYF
>NA|NA|TRBJ2-1|TRBV10-2
TGCGCCAGCGTTAGGGAGACCTACAATGAGCAGTTCTTC
CASVRETYNEQFF
>TRBD1|NA|TRBJ2-4|TRBV20-1
TGCAGTGCCGCGGACAGGGACAAAAACATTCAGTACTTC
CSAADRDKNIQYF
>NA|few|TRBJ1-2|TRBV2
TGTGCCATCCCCCGGGGGGCGAGAGGCTACACCTTC
CAIPRGARGYTF
>NA|NA|TRBJ1-1|TRBV20-1
TGCAGTGCCCGGAAGCCAGGGGCGGGCACTGAAGCTTTCTTT
CSARKPGAGTEAFF
>TRBD1|NA|TRBJ1-1|TRBV13
TGTGCCAGCAGCCACGACAGGGTATCCATTGAAGCTTTCTTT
CASSHDRVSIEAFF
>TRBD2|NA|TRBJ2-1|TRBV11-2
TGTGCCAGCAGCTTAGGGTATCTAGCGGGGGAAGTCTACAATGAGCAGTTCTTC
CASSLGYLAGEVYNEQFF
>TRBD1|many|TRBJ2-7|TRBV29-1
TGCAGCGTTGTCGGGGACAGTAGCGAGCAGTACTTC
CSVVGDSSEQYF
>NA|few|TRBJ1-3|TRBV3-1
TGTGCCAGCAGCCCCTCCCGAGGAGCTGGAAACACCATATATTTT
CASSPSRGAGNTIYF
>NA|few|TRBJ1-2|TRBV4-3
TGCGCCAGCAGCCAAGATCTCGGGGCCCATGGCTACACCTTC
CASSQDLGAHGYTF
>TRBD2|few|TRBJ2-3|TRBV5-1
TGCGCCAGCAGTTTCAGGTCCATCGGGGGGGGCACAGATACGCAGTATTTT
CASSFRSIGGGTDTQYF
>NA|few|TRBJ2-1|TRBV11-2
TGTGCCAGCAGCTTAGGGGGCGTGGAGCAGTTCTTC
CASSLGGVEQFF